These 12 T cell receptor beta chains came from one sample sequenced in a study of neurological immune-mediated disorders. One entry per CDR3 protein results from TCRdb running MiXCR on the 5' RACE reads. Found here are 39,000 or so distinct CDR3 sequences, more than 2% of them singletons; the top ten hold approximately 12%. The sequenced sample consisted of PBMCs. Receptors originate from a young man with multiple sclerosis.

Ten or more counts support this clonotype. The chain combines TRBV12-3 or TRBV12-4 with TRBJ1-4, with D unresolved. The CDR3 extends over 14 amino acids. Trimming left V 2 bases short and J 3 bases short, with 7 bases between. CDR3: CASSLRVSNEKLFF. In nucleotides, the CDR3 is TGTGCCAGCAGTTTAAGGGTTTCTAATGAAAAACTGTTTTTT.

This clonotype was seen at least ten times. The V call is TRBV20-1, the J call TRBJ2-1, with TRBD2 matching 8 bases. V gave up 6 bases and J gave up 8 bases; unmatched junction bases: 9. The length of the CDR3 is 13 residues. Germline CDR1 reads DFQATT; CDR2 reads SNEGSKA (reference sequence). The CDR3 protein is CSAPRGGFHEQFF. In nucleotides, the CDR3 is TGCAGTGCCCCCCGGGGGGGTTTTCATGAGCAGTTCTTC.

This clonotype was counted at least ten times. As DNA, the CDR3 is TGCAGTGCCTCGACGGGGCATGTTAACTATGGCTACACCTTC. Its protein product is CSASTGHVNYGYTF. The rearrangement uses TRBV20-1 and TRBJ1-2; maybe TRBD1 (5 bases). The V end lost 6 bases, the J end lost 1 base, and 15 bases lay between the germline ends. Looked up from germline, CDR1 is DFQATT and CDR2 is SNEGSKA (reference sequence). The CDR3 runs 14 residues.

Points on this clonotype: This may be a read error: a much more frequent sequence differs by one nucleotide. The chain couples TRBV5-1 to TRBJ2-7, with 7 bases identical to TRBD1. Germline CDR1 reads SGHRS; CDR2 reads YFSETQ. V was clipped by 1 base and J by 3 bases; unmatched bases: 7. This CDR3 spans 15 amino acids. The CDR3: CASSLQGQVLYEQYF. The DNA of the CDR3 is TGCGCCAGCAGCTTGCAAGGACAGGTTCTCTACGAGCAGTACTTC.

This clonotype was found many times. The rearrangement links TRBV12-3 or TRBV12-4 to TRBJ2-1, with 9 positions matching TRBD2. V dropped 6 bases and J dropped 10; count of bases not matched to a gene: 10. This CDR3 is built from 14 residues. CDR3 nucleotides: TGTGCCAGCAGCCGGGCGCTAGCGGGGTCGGAGCAGTTCTTC. This gives the protein CASSRALAGSEQFF.

Worth noting for this clonotype: A much larger clone differs by one base, so this may be a read error. The chain is built from TRBV27 and TRBJ2-2; no definite D call. The CDR3 loop spans 14 amino acids. V lost 3 bases and J lost 2, with 7 bases in between. The V gene's germline CDR1 is MNHEY and CDR2 SMNVEV (reference sequence). The CDR3 protein is CASSFRANTGELFF. The DNA for the CDR3 is TGTGCCAGCAGTTTCCGAGCCAACACCGGGGAGCTGTTTTTT.

This clonotype was detected ten times or more. The chain combines TRBV25-1 with TRBJ1-2, with D hard to call. Deletions cut 5 bases from V and 0 bases from J, with 4 bases between. The germline V gene encodes CDR1 MGHDK and CDR2 SYGVNS. This CDR3 spans 12 amino acids. The CDR3 bases are TGTGCCAGCAGTTACCCTAACTATGGCTACACCTTC. Its protein is CASSYPNYGYTF.

This clonotype was seen ten or more times. This chain uses TRBV7-2 with TRBJ2-7; 8 nucleotides agree with TRBD1. J gave up 0 bases and V 1 base, and 8 bases lay outside the gene matches. Per the germline V gene, CDR1 is SGHTA and CDR2 is FQGNSA. The CDR3 loop spans 17 amino acids. The CDR3 region has the DNA TGTGCCAGCAGCTTAGGCATCGGGGACAGGAGCTCCTACGAGCAGTACTTC. Translation gives CASSLGIGDRSSYEQYF. The full variable domain, with the rest looked up from reference TRBV7-2 and TRBJ2-7, is GAGVSQSPSNKVTEKGKDVELRCDPISGHTALYWYRQSLGQGLEFLIYFQGNSAPDKSGLPSDRFSAERTGGSVSTLTIQRTQQEDSAVYLCASSLGIGDRSSYEQYFGPGTRLTVT.

There are many counts of this clonotype. The CDR3 region is CSARDEQLGTGELFF. The CDR3 bases are TGCAGTGCTAGAGATGAACAGCTGGGCACCGGGGAGCTGTTTTTT. The chain uses TRBV20-1 and TRBJ2-2; D gene uncertain. Trimming cost V 0 bases and J 4 bases, with 12 bases left between them. Germline V gene data show CDR1 as DFQATT and CDR2 as SNEGSKA (reference sequence). There are 15 residues in the CDR3.

This clonotype has a count of ten or more. The chain employs TRBV20-1 and TRBJ2-1; D may be TRBD2 (5 bases). The V gene lost 2 bases and the J gene lost 5 bases, with 16 bases spanning the gap. The CDR3 spans 15 residues. Germline values: CDR1 DFQATT, CDR2 SNEGSKA (reference sequence). CDR3 protein: CSARRSGTVNNEQFF. In DNA form, the CDR3 reads TGCAGTGCTAGACGAAGCGGTACGGTAAACAATGAGCAGTTCTTC.

This clonotype appeared many times. This chain connects TRBV20-1 to TRBJ2-1; possibly TRBD1 or TRBD2 for D (7 bases each). Trimming removed 3 bases at V and 6 bases at J, with 18 bases between. The CDR3 runs 15 residues. Germline values: CDR1 DFQATT, CDR2 SNEGSKA (reference sequence). The CDR3 DNA reads TGCAGTGCTAGTGGAGGGAGGGGGCCGGGCAATGAGCAGTTCTTC. Translation gives CSASGGRGPGNEQFF.

This clonotype was picked up many times. The chain employs TRBV19 and TRBJ1-5, with D uncertain. In germline, CDR1 is LNHDA, CDR2 SQIVND (reference sequence). The CDR3 totals 14 residues. Between the trimmed V and J ends, which lost 4 bases and 3 bases, there was a span of 10 bases. The CDR3 DNA follows: TGTGCCAGTAGTACCCAAACTATCAATCAGCCCCAGCATTTT. Translation gives CASSTQTINQPQHF. Supplemented by reference TRBV19 and TRBJ1-5, the full variable domain reads DGGITQSPKYLFRKEGQNVTLSCEQNLNHDAMYWYRQDPGQGLRLIYYSQIVNDFQKGDIAEGYSVSREKKESFPLTVTSAQKNPTAFYLCASSTQTINQPQHFGDGTRLSIL.